These 27 T cell receptor beta chains originate from one sample sequenced in a study of CD8+CD57+ T cells in acquired aplastic anemia. Genomic DNA, serving as template, underwent TCR beta VDJ and CDR3 profiling. One entry per CDR3 protein, called by TCRdb with MiXCR from the reads. Found here are 400,000 to 500,000 distinct CDR3 sequences, under 80% of them singletons; the top ten hold 4%. Sequencing used sorted CD4+, CD8+, or CD8+CD57+ T cells (not recorded which) from PBMCs. Source of these receptors: a human donor in good health, serving as a control.

A remark on this clonotype: One junction end disagrees with the germline gene, perhaps due to a read error. The V gene is TRBV20-1, the J gene TRBJ2-1; unclear D gene. CDR1 and CDR2 from the germline V gene are DFQATT and SNEGSKA (reference sequence). The length of the CDR3 is 13 residues. CDR3 coding DNA: TGCAGTGCTAGAGAGGCCGATTATAATGAGCAGTTCTTT. Amino acid sequence: CSAREADYNEQFF.

The chain has TRBV9 and TRBJ2-7; unclear D gene. V lost 1 base, J lost 6 bases, and 11 bases lay in between. This CDR3 has 13 amino acids. Germline CDR1 is SGDLS and CDR2 is YYNGEE. In nucleotides, the CDR3 is TGTGCCAGCAGCGTACAGCAAGAGTCCGAGCAGTACTTC. It specifies CASSVQQESEQYF.

The chain recombines TRBV11-1 with TRBJ2-6, with D possibly being TRBD2 (7 bases). The CDR3 has 16 residues. Per germline, CDR1 SGHAT and CDR2 FQDESV (reference sequence). Trimming pared 5 bases from V and 4 bases from J, leaving 15 bases between. The CDR3 nucleotides read TGTGCCAGCAGCGGACGGGGGGCTCACGGGGCCAACGTCCTGACTTTC. Translation gives CASSGRGAHGANVLTF. Drawing the rest from reference TRBV11-1 and TRBJ2-6, the complete variable domain is EAEVAQSPRYKITEKSQAVAFWCDPISGHATLYWYRQILGQGPELLVQFQDESVVDDSQLPKDRFSAERLKGVDSTLKIQPAELGDSAMYLCASSGRGAHGANVLTFGAGSRLTVL.

The chain recombines TRBV2 with TRBJ1-5, with 8 nucleotides matching TRBD1. Germline CDR1 reads SNHLY; CDR2 reads FYNNEI. The CDR3 contains 14 residues. V dropped 6 bases and J dropped 12; count of bases not matched to a gene: 13. The CDR3 coding sequence is TGTGCCAGCAGCTCCGACAGGGGACACCTGCACCAGCATTTT. Residues: CASSSDRGHLHQHF.

A remark on this clonotype: Without the conserved terminal phenylalanine or tryptophan, this CDR3 likely stems from a read error. Because the CDR3's place on the DNA is in doubt, the DNA is left out and the CDR3 is given as listed by TCRdb. The rearrangement links TRBV7-8 to TRBJ1-2; no check of the table's D call, TRBD1, against the DNA was made. The CDR3 is 13 amino acids long, termini counted. Germline-derived CDR1 and CDR2 are SGHVS and FQNEAQ. The CDR3 protein is CASSLALGDAGET.

The V and J genes are TRBV7-2 and TRBJ1-4; 7 bases line up with TRBD1. Germline CDR1 reads SGHTA; CDR2 reads FQGNSA. This CDR3 contains 15 residues. Losses at the gene ends were 7 bases for V and 5 bases for J; bases not matched to a gene: 10. CDR3 sequence reads: CASNRQGIYNEKLFF. For the CDR3, the DNA is TGTGCCAGCAACCGACAGGGAATCTACAATGAAAAACTGTTTTTT.

The chain couples TRBV20-1 to TRBJ1-2, with D unresolved. Trimming took off 3 bases at V and 3 bases at J, with 14 bases between the two ends. Germline V gene data show CDR1 as DFQATT and CDR2 as SNEGSKA (reference sequence). The CDR3 loop spans 14 amino acids. The chain's CDR3 is CSASGPSQDYGYTF. As DNA, the CDR3 is TGCAGTGCTAGCGGGCCGTCTCAGGACTATGGCTACACCTTC.

This rearrangement joins TRBV28 to TRBJ1-2; 9 nucleotides agree with TRBD1. The CDR3 totals 16 residues. V lost 3 bases and J lost 4; bases outside the gene matches: 9. CDR1 and CDR2 (germline): MDHEN, SYDVKM. The CDR3 region is CASSFLGQGSPYGYTF. Here the CDR3 DNA reads TGTGCCAGCAGTTTTCTGGGACAGGGTAGCCCCTATGGCTACACCTTC.

This clonotype was seen once. The chain links TRBV9 to TRBJ2-3; TRBD1 matches at 7 bases. The CDR3 is 16 residues long. The junction had 17 bases not matched to a gene; V was cut back by 3 bases and J by 10 bases. Germline V gene sequence: CDR1 SGDLS, CDR2 YYNGEE. The CDR3 region is CASSGRQGGDSPPQYF. DNA of the CDR3: TGTGCCAGCAGCGGACGACAGGGCGGTGATTCACCCCCGCAGTATTTT.

This clonotype was seen many times. The chain couples TRBV7-9 to TRBJ2-1; no reliable D call. Germline V gives CDR1 SEHNR, CDR2 FQNEAQ (reference sequence). V lost 1 base to trimming and J lost 2 bases, with 3 bases between them. The CDR3 is 13 residues long. CDR3 sequence reads: CASSLGTYNEQFF. The CDR3 DNA reads as TGTGCCAGCAGCTTAGGTACCTACAATGAGCAGTTCTTC.

The chain links TRBV11-2 to TRBJ2-3, with 9 bases matching TRBD2. V gave up 5 bases and J gave up 6 bases; unmatched junction bases: 12. CDR3 length: 16 residues. Germline values: CDR1 SGHAT, CDR2 FQNNGV. Here the CDR3 reads CASSQFGGGVGDTQYF. The CDR3 DNA reads TGTGCCAGCAGCCAGTTTGGCGGGGGGGTAGGGGATACGCAGTATTTT. The entire variable domain, with the rest obtained from reference TRBV11-2 and TRBJ2-3, is as follows: EAGVAQSPRYKIIEKRQSVAFWCNPISGHATLYWYQQILGQGPKLLIQFQNNGVVDDSQLPKDRFSAERLKGVDSTLKIQPAKLEDSAVYLCASSQFGGGVGDTQYFGPGTRLTVL.

This clonotype showed up many times. The chain couples TRBV30 to TRBJ1-3; no reliable D call. CDR1 is GTSNPN, CDR2 SVGIG, per germline (reference sequence). Between the trimmed V and J ends, which lost 2 bases and 4 bases, there was a span of 3 bases. CDR3 size: 11 residues. This CDR3 is CAWSRGNTIYF. The CDR3 DNA reads TGTGCCTGGAGTAGGGGAAACACCATATATTTT.

The CDR3: CASSSTGFYGYTF. The CDR3, as DNA: TGTGCCAGCAGTTCGACCGGATTCTATGGCTACACCTTC. V and J are TRBV27 and TRBJ1-2; D gene unclear. In germline, CDR1 is MNHEY, CDR2 SMNVEV (reference sequence). Trimming shortened V by 4 bases and J by 4 bases, and 10 bases separated the two germline ends. This CDR3 region has 13 residues.

This clonotype was counted ten times or more. The rearrangement joins TRBV5-1 to TRBJ1-1, with a possible D match to TRBD1 (6 bases). V lost 5 bases and J 2 bases, leaving 16 bases between the germline ends. From germline, CDR1 is SGHRS and CDR2 YFSETQ. This CDR3 has 15 residues. CDR3 amino acids: CASRVNTGPNTEAFF. DNA of the CDR3: TGCGCCAGCAGGGTCAATACAGGGCCTAACACTGAAGCTTTCTTT.

The chain links TRBV10-3 to TRBJ1-2; D is ambiguous. This CDR3 has 12 amino acids. Trimming pared 11 bases from V and 2 bases from J, leaving 12 bases between. CDR1 is ENHRY and CDR2 is SYGVKD in the germline V gene. The CDR3 nucleotides read TGTGCCTGGCCCGAAGACAACTATGGCTACACCTTC. Translating gives CAWPEDNYGYTF.

The chain has TRBV12-5 and TRBJ2-3; weak D call: TRBD2 (6 bases). The CDR3 extends over 15 amino acids. The V gene's germline CDR1 is LGHNT and CDR2 FRNRAP. CDR3 sequence (DNA): TGTGCCAGCAGTTTCAATAGCGGCGGCACAGATACGCAGTATTTT. As protein: CASSFNSGGTDTQYF. The full variable domain, in which reference TRBV12-5 and TRBJ2-3 provide the parts outside the CDR3, is DARVTQTPRHKVTEMGQEVTMRCQPILGHNTVFWYRQTMMQGLELLAYFRNRAPLDDSGMPKDRFSAEMPDATLATLKIQPSEPRDSAVYFCASSFNSGGTDTQYFGPGTRLTVL.

The chain is built from TRBV12-3 or TRBV12-4 and TRBJ1-5; no firm D call. V was cut by 6 bases and J by 3 bases, with 12 bases left in between. The CDR3 loop spans 14 amino acids. The CDR3 nucleotides are TGTGCCAGCAGCCCCGGGGAGGACAATCAGCCCCAGCATTTT. Protein product: CASSPGEDNQPQHF.

Points on this clonotype: Here the CDR3 omits its conserved ending phenylalanine or tryptophan, so a read error is the likely source. The limits of the CDR3 on the DNA are not certain, so only TCRdb's listed CDR3 is given. The chain links TRBV9 to TRBJ2-5; the table's D call of TRBD1 was not tested on the DNA. The CDR3 sequence runs 13 residues, both termini included. Germline V CDR1 and CDR2: SGDLS, YYNGEE. The CDR3 region is CASSLGPGCTRYV.

This chain uses TRBV12-5 with TRBJ2-7; TRBD1 matches at 7 bases. Germline V gene sequence: CDR1 LGHNT, CDR2 FRNRAP. CDR3 length: 13 amino acids. Trimming took 3 bases from V and 6 from J; bases not matched to a gene: 5. The CDR3 loop reads CASGFKGASEQYF. Written as DNA, the CDR3 is TGTGCTAGTGGTTTTAAGGGGGCGTCCGAGCAGTACTTC.

For this clonotype: Given the absence of the conserved phenylalanine or tryptophan at the CDR3 end, a read error is likely. The DNA is left out, because the CDR3 cannot be placed on it with certainty; the CDR3 is given as TCRdb lists it. The rearrangement links TRBV2 to TRBJ2-5; the listed D gene, TRBD1, was not tested against the DNA. Ends included, the CDR3 has 14 residues. The V gene's germline CDR1 is SNHLY and CDR2 FYNNEI. The CDR3: CASRLDPGAEDKHY.

Many counts were recorded for this clonotype. The V call is TRBV11-2, the J call TRBJ2-3; TRBD2 agrees at 10 bases. The CDR3 runs to 15 residues. V lost 1 base and J lost 8; bases outside the gene matches: 6. Germline CDR1 SGHAT, CDR2 FQNNGV. DNA for the CDR3: TGTGCCAGCAGCTTAGGAGGAGCGGGGGGGCGTACGCAGTATTTT. It yields the protein CASSLGGAGGRTQYF.

This clonotype was detected only a few times. The chain has TRBV2 and TRBJ1-2, with 7 positions matching TRBD1. The CDR3 spans 14 residues. J lost 0 bases, V lost 6 bases, and 4 bases had no gene match. Germline V CDR1 and CDR2: SNHLY, FYNNEI. CDR3 sequence: CASRGDSTNYGYTF. The DNA of the CDR3 is TGTGCCAGCAGAGGGGACAGTACTAACTATGGCTACACCTTC. The whole variable domain, filled in from reference TRBV2 and TRBJ1-2, reads EPEVTQTPSHQVTQMGQEVILRCVPISNHLYFYWYRQILGQKVEFLVSFYNNEISEKSEIFDDQFSVERPDGSNFTLKIRSTKLEDSAMYFCASRGDSTNYGYTFGSGTRLTVV.

This clonotype was seen many times. The chain recombines TRBV6-2 or TRBV6-3 with TRBJ1-6, with D tentatively TRBD1 (5 bases). Germline assignment: CDR1 MNHEY and CDR2 SVGEGT. V lost 5 bases to trimming and J lost 7 bases, with 12 bases between them. The CDR3 runs 14 residues. The CDR3 region is CASSPATGNSPLHF. The DNA for the CDR3 is TGTGCCAGCAGTCCTGCCACAGGAAATTCACCCCTCCACTTT.

In its sample, this clonotype was seen once. This sequence joins TRBV7-9 and TRBJ1-2; 7 positions match TRBD1. V lost 5 bases, J lost 8 bases, and 11 bases stayed unmatched. The CDR3 sequence is 14 residues long. Germline V gives CDR1 SEHNR, CDR2 FQNEAQ (reference sequence). This CDR3 reads CASSPNRGEGGYTF. DNA of the CDR3: TGTGCCAGCAGCCCGAACAGGGGAGAGGGCGGCTACACCTTC. The full variable domain, its missing parts supplied by reference TRBV7-9 and TRBJ1-2, is DTGVSQNPRHKITKRGQNVTFRCDPISEHNRLYWYRQTLGQGPEFLTYFQNEAQLEKSRLLSDRFSAERPKGSFSTLEIQRTEQGDSAMYLCASSPNRGEGGYTFGSGTRLTVV.

This clonotype was detected ten times or more. A much bigger clone sits one base away, suggesting this may be a read error. This chain uses TRBV29-1 with TRBJ2-7, with 7 bases fitting TRBD1. The V and J ends lost 1 base and 5 bases, in that order; junction bases with no gene match: 8. Looked up from germline, CDR1 is SQVTM and CDR2 is ANQGSEA. The CDR3 loop spans 14 amino acids. In nucleotides, the CDR3 is TGCAGCGTTGAAGCGAGTGACAGGGTGGACGAGCAGTACTTC. Translated: CSVEASDRVDEQYF.

The V and J genes are TRBV7-7 and TRBJ1-5, with D unclear. V lost 4 bases to trimming and J lost 6 bases, with 25 bases between them. Germline V gives CDR1 SSHAT, CDR2 FNYEAQ (reference sequence). The CDR3 is 18 amino acids. CDR3 region: CASSSAPNSPLHFQPQHF. Here the CDR3 DNA reads TGTGCCAGCAGCTCGGCCCCTAATTCACCCCTCCACTTTCAGCCCCAGCATTTT.

In the case of this clonotype: The junction does not match germline at one end; this may be a read error. This chain connects TRBV9 to TRBJ1-1; weak D call: TRBD1 (5 bases). The CDR3 totals 13 residues. Per germline, CDR1 SGDLS and CDR2 YYNGEE. CDR3 residues: CASSVSGRVYAQF. The CDR3 DNA is TGTGCCAGCAGCGTGTCGGGACGCGTCTACGCGCAGTTT.